This note documents a single T cell receptor beta chain sequence. What it binds is unknown. Sequence at one end of the junction differs from germline and may be a read error. The sample comes from a study of T-cell memory formation after mild COVID-19. Points from the study as a whole: Detection of some responders pre-infection suggested pre-existing cross-reactive memory T cells participated.

Germline CDR1 and CDR2: SSHAT and FNYEAQ (reference sequence). The CDR3 totals 14 residues. TCRdb called the 5' RACE reads again in MiXCR, with one record for every CDR3 protein. The sample has fewer than 300,000 distinct CDR3 sequences, roughly 18% seen once; the top ten hold under 25%. The receptor comes from a young man who had mild COVID-19 (a few samples of this study predate the infection). Cell type and time point are not known. Sequenced sample: PBMCs or a T cell subset sorted from them (not recorded which). The rearrangement joins TRBV7-7 to TRBJ2-5, with D hard to call. The CDR3 loop reads CASSTRNSQETQYF. CDR3 bases: TGTGCTAGCAGCACCCGAAACAGCCAAGAGACCCAGTACTTC.